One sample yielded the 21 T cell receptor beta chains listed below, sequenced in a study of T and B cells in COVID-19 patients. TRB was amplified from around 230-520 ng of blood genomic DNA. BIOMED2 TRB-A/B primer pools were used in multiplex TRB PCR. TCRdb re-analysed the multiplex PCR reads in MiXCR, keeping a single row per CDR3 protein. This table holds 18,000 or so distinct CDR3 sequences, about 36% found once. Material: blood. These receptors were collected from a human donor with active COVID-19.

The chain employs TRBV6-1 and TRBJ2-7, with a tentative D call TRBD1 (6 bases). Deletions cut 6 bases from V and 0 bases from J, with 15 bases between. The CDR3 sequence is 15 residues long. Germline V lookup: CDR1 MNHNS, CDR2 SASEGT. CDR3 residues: CASRPQGGSSYEQYV. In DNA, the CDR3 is TGTGCCAGCAGGCCACAGGGCGGAAGCTCCTACGAGCAGTACGTC.

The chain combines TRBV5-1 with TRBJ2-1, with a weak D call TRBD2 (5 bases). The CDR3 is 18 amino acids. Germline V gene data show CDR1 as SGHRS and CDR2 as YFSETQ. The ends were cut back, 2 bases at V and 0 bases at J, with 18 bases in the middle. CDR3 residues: CASSLAPSPSSSYNEQFF. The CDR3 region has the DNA TGCGCCAGCAGCTTAGCCCCTAGCCCCTCTAGCTCCTACAATGAGCAGTTCTTC.

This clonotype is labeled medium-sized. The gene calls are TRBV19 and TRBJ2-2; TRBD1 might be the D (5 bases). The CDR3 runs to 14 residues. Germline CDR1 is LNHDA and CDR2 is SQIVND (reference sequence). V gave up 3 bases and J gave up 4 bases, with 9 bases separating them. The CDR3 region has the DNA TGTGCCAGTAGTATGGGCAGGGTCACCGGGGAGCTGTTTTTT. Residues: CASSMGRVTGELFF.

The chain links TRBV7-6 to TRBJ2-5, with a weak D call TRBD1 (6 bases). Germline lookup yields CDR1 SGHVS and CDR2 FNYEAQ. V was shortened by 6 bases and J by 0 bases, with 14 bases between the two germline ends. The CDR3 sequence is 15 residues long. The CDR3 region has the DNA TGTGCCAGCAGTGGTACAGGGATGTACCAAGAGACCCAGTACTTC. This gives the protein CASSGTGMYQETQYF. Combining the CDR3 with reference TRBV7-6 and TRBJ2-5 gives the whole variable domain GAGVSQSPRYKVTKRGQDVALRCDPISGHVSLYWYRQALGQGPEFLTYFNYEAQQDKSGLPNDRFSAERPEGSISTLTIQRTEQRDSAMYRCASSGTGMYQETQYFGPGTRLLVL.

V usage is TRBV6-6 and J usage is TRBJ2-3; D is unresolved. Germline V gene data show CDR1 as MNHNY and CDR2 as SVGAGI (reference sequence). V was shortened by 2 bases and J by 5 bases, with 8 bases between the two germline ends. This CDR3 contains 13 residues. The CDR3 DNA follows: TGTGCCAGCAGTTACACTGTGGGAGATACGCAGTATTTT. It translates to CASSYTVGDTQYF.

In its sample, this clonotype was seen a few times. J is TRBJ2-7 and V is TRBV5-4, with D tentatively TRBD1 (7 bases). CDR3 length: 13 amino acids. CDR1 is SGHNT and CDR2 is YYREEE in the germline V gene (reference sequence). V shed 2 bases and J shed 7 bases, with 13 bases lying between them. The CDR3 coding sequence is TGTGCCAGCAGCTTTAAGGGGGCGGGGGAGCAGTACGTC. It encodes CASSFKGAGEQYV.

The DNA for the CDR3 is TGCAGCGTTGCGGGAGGGGCCTCGAACACTGAAGCTTTCTTT. Its translation: CSVAGGASNTEAFF. J is TRBJ1-1 and V is TRBV29-1; maybe TRBD1 (5 bases). Germline values: CDR1 SQVTM, CDR2 ANQGSEA. V dropped 4 bases and J dropped 1 base, with 13 bases sitting between them. The CDR3 runs 14 residues. Supplemented by reference TRBV29-1 and TRBJ1-1, the full variable domain reads SAVISQKPSRDICQRGTSLTIQCQVDSQVTMMFWYRQQPGQSLTLIATANQGSEATYESGFVIDKFPISRPNLTFSTLTVSNMSPEDSSIYLCSVAGGASNTEAFFGQGTRLTVV.

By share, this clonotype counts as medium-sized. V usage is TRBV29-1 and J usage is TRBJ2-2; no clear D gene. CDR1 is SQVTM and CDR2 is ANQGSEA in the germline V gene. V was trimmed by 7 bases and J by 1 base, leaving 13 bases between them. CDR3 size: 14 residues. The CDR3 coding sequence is TGCAGCGCCTCGGTGGGTCTGAACACCGGGGAGCTGTTTTTT. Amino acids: CSASVGLNTGELFF.

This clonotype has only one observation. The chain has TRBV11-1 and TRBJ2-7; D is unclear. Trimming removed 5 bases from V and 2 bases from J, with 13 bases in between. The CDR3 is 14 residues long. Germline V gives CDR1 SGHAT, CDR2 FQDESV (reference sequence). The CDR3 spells CASSPRVGAYEQYV. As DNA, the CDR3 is TGTGCCAGCAGCCCCCGGGTTGGTGCCTACGAGCAGTACGTC.

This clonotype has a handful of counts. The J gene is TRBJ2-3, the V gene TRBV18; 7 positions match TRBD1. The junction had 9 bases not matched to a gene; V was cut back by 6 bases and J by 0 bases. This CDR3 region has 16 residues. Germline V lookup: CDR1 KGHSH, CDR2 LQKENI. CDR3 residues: CASSPDRERSTDTQYF. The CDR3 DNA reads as TGTGCCAGCTCGCCCGACAGGGAAAGGAGCACAGATACGCAGTATTTT.

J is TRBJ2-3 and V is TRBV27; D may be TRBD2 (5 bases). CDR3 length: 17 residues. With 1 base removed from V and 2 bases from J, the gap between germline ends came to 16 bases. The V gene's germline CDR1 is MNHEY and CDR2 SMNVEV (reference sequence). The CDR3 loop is CASSLLYREQPTDTQYF. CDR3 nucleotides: TGTGCCAGCAGTTTATTGTACCGGGAACAGCCCACAGATACGCAGTATTTT.

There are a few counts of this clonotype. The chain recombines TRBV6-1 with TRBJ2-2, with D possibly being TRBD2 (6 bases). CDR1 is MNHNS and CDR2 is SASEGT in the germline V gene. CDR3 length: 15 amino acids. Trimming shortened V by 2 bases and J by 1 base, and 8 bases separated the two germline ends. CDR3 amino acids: CASSESGVNTGELFF. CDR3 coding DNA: TGTGCCAGCAGTGAATCGGGGGTGAACACCGGGGAGCTGTTTTTT.

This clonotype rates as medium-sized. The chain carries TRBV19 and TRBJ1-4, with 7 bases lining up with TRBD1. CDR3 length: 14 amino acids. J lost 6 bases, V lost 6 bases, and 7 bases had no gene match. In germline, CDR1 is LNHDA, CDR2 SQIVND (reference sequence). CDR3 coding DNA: TGTGCCAGTAGCCAGTTCGGGACAGATGAAAAACTGTTTTTT. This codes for CASSQFGTDEKLFF.

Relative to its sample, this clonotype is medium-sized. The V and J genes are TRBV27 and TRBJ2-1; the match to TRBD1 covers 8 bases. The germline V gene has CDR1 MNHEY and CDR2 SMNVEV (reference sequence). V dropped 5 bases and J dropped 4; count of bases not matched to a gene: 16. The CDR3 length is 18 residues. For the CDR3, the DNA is TGTGCCAGCAGTACTACTTCACCAGGACAGGGCTATTACAATGAGCAGTTCTTC. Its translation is CASSTTSPGQGYYNEQFF.

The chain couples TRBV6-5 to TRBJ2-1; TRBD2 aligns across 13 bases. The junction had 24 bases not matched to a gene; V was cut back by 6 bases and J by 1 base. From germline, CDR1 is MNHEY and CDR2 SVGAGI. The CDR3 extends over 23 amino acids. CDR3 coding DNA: TGTGCCAGCAGCGATCCCGGGACTAGCGGGGCACAAGCGTCCCGAAAGTCCTACAATGAGCAGTTCTTC. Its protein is CASSDPGTSGAQASRKSYNEQFF.

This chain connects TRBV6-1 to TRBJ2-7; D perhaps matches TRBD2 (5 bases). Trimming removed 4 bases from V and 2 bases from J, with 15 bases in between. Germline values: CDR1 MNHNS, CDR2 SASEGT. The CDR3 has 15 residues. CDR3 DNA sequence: TGTGCCAGCAGTGTTATCCGGCTAGCAGCCTACGAGCAGTACGTC. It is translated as CASSVIRLAAYEQYV.

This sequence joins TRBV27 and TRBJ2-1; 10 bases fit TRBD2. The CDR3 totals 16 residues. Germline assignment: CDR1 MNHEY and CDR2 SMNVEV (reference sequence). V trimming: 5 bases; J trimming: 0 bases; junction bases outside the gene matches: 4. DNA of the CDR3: TGTGCCAGCAGTCCAAGACTAGCGGGCTCCTACAATGAGCAGTTCTTC. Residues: CASSPRLAGSYNEQFF.

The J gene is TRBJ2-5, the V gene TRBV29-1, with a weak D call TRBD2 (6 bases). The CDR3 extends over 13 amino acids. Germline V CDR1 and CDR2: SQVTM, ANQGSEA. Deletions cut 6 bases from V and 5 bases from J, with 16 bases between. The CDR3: CSVRRVGTETQYF. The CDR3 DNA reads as TGCAGCGTGAGGAGGGTAGGGACGGAGACCCAGTACTTC.

CDR3 sequence (DNA): TGTGCCAGCAGCTTAGGAGGGGGAAATAATTCACCCCTCCACTTT. Residues: CASSLGGGNNSPLHF. This chain connects TRBV5-4 to TRBJ1-6; TRBD1 is a possible D gene (6 bases). Trimming cost V 2 bases and J 5 bases, with 11 bases left between them. The CDR3 runs 15 residues. Germline V CDR1 and CDR2: SGHNT, YYREEE (reference sequence).

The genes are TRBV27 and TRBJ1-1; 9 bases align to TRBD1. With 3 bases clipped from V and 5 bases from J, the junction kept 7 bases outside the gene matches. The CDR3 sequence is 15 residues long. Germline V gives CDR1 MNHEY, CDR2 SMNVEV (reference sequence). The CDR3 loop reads CASSFGDRGTTEAFF. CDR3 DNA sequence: TGTGCCAGCAGTTTCGGCGACAGGGGGACTACTGAAGCTTTCTTT.

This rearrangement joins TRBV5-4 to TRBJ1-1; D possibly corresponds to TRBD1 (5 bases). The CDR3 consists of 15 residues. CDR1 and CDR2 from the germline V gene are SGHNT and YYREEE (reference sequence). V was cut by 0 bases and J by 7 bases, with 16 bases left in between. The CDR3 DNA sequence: TGTGCCAGCAGCTTGGGAGGAGGGGATTGGGGTGAAGCTTTCTTT. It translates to CASSLGGGDWGEAFF.